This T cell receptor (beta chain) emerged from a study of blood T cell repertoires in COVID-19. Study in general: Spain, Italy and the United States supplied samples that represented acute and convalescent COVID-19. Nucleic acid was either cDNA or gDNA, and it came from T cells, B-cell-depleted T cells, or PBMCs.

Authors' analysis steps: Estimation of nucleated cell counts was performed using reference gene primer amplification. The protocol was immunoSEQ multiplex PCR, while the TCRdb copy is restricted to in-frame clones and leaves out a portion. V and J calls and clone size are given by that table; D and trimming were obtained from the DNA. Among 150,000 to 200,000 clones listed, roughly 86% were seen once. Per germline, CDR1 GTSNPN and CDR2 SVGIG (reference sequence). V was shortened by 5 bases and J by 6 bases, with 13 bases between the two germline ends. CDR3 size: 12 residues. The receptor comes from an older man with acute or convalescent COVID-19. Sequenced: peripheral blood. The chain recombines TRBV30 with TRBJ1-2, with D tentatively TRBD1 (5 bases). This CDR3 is CAWAPGRNGYTF. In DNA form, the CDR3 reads TGTGCCTGGGCTCCAGGGCGGAATGGCTACACCTTC.